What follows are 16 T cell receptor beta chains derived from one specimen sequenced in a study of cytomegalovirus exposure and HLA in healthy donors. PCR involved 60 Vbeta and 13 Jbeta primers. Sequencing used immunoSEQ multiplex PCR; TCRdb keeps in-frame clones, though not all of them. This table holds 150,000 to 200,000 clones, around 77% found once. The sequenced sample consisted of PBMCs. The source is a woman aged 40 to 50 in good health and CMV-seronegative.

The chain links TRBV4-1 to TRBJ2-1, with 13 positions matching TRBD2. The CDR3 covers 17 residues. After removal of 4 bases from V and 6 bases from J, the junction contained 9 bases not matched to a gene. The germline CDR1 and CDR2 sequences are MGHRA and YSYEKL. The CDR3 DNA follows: TGCGCCAGCAGCCGCTCATATACTAGCGGGAGGGCCAATGAGCAGTTCTTC. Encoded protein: CASSRSYTSGRANEQFF.

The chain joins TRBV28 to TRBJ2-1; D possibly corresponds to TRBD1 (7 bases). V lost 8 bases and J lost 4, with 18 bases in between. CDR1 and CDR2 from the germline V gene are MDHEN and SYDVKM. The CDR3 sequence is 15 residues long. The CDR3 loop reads CASREEGAGYNEQFF. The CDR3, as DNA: TGTGCCAGCCGAGAGGAGGGGGCAGGGTACAATGAGCAGTTCTTC.

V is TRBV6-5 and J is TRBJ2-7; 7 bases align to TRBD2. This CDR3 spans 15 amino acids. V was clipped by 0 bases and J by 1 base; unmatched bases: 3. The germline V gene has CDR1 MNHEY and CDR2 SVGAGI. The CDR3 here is CASSYSGGGSYEQYF. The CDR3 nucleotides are TGTGCCAGCAGTTACTCTGGGGGAGGGTCCTACGAGCAGTACTTC.

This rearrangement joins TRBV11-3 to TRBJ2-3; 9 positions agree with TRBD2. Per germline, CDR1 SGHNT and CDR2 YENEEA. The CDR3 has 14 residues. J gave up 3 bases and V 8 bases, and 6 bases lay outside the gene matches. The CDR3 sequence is CASLAGAQTDTQYF. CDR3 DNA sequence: TGTGCCAGCTTAGCGGGAGCTCAGACAGATACGCAGTATTTT.

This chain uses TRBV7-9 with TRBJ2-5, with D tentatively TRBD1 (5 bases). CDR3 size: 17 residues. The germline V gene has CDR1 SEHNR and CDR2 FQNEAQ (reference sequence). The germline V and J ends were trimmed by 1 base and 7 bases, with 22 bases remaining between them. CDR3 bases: TGTGCCAGCAGCTTAGTCAGGGATGGAATTTACGGCGGGACCCAGTACTTC. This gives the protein CASSLVRDGIYGGTQYF.

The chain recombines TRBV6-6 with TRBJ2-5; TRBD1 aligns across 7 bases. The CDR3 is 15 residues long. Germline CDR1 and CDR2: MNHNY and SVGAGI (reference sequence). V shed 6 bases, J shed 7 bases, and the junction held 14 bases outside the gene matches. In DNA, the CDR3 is TGTGCCAGCAGCTCCGGACAGGTCCGGACGTTGACCCAGTACTTC. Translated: CASSSGQVRTLTQYF.

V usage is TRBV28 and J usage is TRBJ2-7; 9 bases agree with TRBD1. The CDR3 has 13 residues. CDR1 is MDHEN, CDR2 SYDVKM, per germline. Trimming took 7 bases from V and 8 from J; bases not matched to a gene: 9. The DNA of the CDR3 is TGTGCCAGCACCCCGGGACAGGGAATTAAGCAGTACTTC. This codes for CASTPGQGIKQYF.

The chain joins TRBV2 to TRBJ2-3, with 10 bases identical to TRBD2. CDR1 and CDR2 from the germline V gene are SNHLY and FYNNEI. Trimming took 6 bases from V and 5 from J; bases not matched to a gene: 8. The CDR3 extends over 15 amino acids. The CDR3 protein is CASSAFLAGVDTQYF. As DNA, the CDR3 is TGTGCCAGCAGCGCCTTCCTAGCGGGAGTAGATACGCAGTATTTT.

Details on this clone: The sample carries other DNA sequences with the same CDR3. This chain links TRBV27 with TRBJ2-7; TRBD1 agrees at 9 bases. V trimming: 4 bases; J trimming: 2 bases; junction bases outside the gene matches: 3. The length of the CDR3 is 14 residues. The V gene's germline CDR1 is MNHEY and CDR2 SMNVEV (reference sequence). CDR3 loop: CASSSGQGAYEQYF. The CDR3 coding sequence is TGTGCCAGCAGTTCGGGACAGGGCGCCTACGAGCAGTACTTC.

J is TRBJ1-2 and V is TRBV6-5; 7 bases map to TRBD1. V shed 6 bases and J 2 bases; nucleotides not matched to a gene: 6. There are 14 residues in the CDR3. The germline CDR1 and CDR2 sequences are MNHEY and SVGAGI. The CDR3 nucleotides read TGTGCCAGCAGCTCAGGGGGGCCGAACTATGGCTACACCTTC. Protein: CASSSGGPNYGYTF.

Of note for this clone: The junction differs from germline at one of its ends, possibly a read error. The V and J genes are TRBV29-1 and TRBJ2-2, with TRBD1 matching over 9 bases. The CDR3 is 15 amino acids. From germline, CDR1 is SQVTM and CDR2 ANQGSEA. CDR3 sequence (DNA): TGCAGCGTGGAAGCCGGGACAGGGAGGACCGGGGAGCTGTTTTTT. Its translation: CSVEAGTGRTGELFF.

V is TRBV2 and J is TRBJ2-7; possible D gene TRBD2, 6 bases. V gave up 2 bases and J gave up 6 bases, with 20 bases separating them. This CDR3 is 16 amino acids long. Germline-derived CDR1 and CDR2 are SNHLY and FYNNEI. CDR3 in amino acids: CASSERVGRHLGEQYF. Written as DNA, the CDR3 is TGTGCCAGCAGTGAAAGGGTAGGGAGGCACCTTGGCGAGCAGTACTTC.

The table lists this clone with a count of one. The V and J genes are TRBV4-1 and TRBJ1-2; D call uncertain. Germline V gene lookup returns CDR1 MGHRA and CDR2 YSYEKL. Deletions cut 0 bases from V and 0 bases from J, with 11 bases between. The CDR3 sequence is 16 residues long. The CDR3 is CASSQEDSLANYGYTF. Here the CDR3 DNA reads TGCGCCAGCAGCCAAGAGGACTCATTAGCTAACTATGGCTACACCTTC.

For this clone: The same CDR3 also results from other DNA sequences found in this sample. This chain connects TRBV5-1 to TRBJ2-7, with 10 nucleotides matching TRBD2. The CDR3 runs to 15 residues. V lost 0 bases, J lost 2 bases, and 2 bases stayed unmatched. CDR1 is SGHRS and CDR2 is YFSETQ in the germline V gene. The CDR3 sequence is CASSLASGRAYEQYF. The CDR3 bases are TGCGCCAGCAGCTTGGCCAGCGGGAGGGCCTACGAGCAGTACTTC. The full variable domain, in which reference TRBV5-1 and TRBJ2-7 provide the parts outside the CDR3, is KAGVTQTPRYLIKTRGQQVTLSCSPISGHRSVSWYQQTPGQGLQFLFEYFSETQRNKGNFPGRFSGRQFSNSRSEMNVSTLELGDSALYLCASSLASGRAYEQYFGPGTRLTVT.

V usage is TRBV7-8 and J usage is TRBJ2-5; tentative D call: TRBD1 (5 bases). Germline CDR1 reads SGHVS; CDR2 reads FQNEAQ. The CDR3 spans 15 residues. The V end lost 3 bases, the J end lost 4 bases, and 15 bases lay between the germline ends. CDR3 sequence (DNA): TGTGCCAGCAGCTTTCTTGAGACAGTCCCAGAGACCCAGTACTTC. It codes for CASSFLETVPETQYF.

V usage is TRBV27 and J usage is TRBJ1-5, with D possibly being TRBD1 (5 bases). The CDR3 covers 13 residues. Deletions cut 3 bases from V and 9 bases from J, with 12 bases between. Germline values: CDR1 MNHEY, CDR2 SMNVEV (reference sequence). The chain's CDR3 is CASSFSPDRPQHF. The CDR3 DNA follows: TGTGCCAGCAGTTTTAGCCCCGACAGGCCCCAGCATTTT.